The 12 T cell receptor beta chains in this list originate from one sample, sequenced in a study of tumor-infiltrating lymphocytes in primary liver carcinoma. Making TCR beta cDNA involved approximately 520 ng total RNA and a constant-region primer. Each TCR beta library was derived from three nested multiplex PCR rounds that employed slightly modified ARM-PCR. Both of the initial two PCR rounds ran for around 9 cycles and employed TRBV1-TRBV30 forward primers alongside a C-beta reverse primer. TCRdb re-called the multiplex PCR reads with MiXCR, one entry per CDR3 protein. This repertoire shows about 190,000 distinct CDR3 sequences, approximately 80% found once; its top ten account for 18%. Between about 18 and 33 mg of unsorted bulk tissue served as the source from which RNA and DNA were co-extracted. Material: tumor tissue from primary liver carcinoma. The receptors here all came from a man in his forties or fifties with primary liver carcinoma and hepatitis B virus infection.

Concerning this clonotype: The conserved phenylalanine or tryptophan is not found at the CDR3 terminus, so this likely reflects a read error. The chain combines TRBV29-1 with TRBJ2-7; weak D call: TRBD1 (6 bases). There are 16 residues in the CDR3. Germline CDR1 SQVTM, CDR2 ANQGSEA. The CDR3 DNA sequence: TGCAGCGTCGAAGGAAGTGCACAGGGCTCTCTCCTCGGGCAGTACCTC. It specifies CSVEGSAQGSLLGQYL.

Comment on this clonotype: Sequence at one end of the junction differs from germline and may be a read error. The chain joins TRBV29-1 to TRBJ2-5, with D perhaps TRBD1 (6 bases). Looked up from germline, CDR1 is SQVTM and CDR2 is ANQGSEA. This CDR3 spans 12 amino acids. The DNA for the CDR3 is TGCAGCGTGCCACAGGGATGGGCGACCCGGTACTTC. This translates into CSVPQGWATRYF.

Comment on this clonotype: One end of the junction fails to match germline, which may point to a read error. The chain carries TRBV7-8 and TRBJ2-1, with D perhaps assigned TRBD1 or TRBD2 (5 bases each). The CDR3 extends over 17 amino acids. Germline assignment: CDR1 SGHVS and CDR2 FQNEAQ. The CDR3 reads CTSSLGWGGPAGDEQFF. For the CDR3, the DNA is TGTACCAGCAGCTTAGGGTGGGGCGGACCTGCGGGCGATGAGCAGTTCTTC.

With respect to this clonotype: This likely comes from a read error, as the CDR3 has no conserved phenylalanine or tryptophan at its end. This rearrangement joins TRBV10-3 to TRBJ1-2; TRBD1 might be the D (6 bases). CDR3 length equals 14 residues. Germline assignment: CDR1 ENHRY and CDR2 SYGVKD. V lost 7 bases to trimming and J lost 5 bases, with 17 bases between them. DNA of the CDR3: TGTGCCATCACTGAAACCGGGACATGGTATGGCTACACCTTA. It encodes CAITETGTWYGYTL.

As concerns this clonotype: The CDR3 end shows no conserved phenylalanine or tryptophan, and so a read error is likely. This rearrangement joins TRBV6-2 or TRBV6-3 to TRBJ2-7, with D possibly being TRBD2 (6 bases). The CDR3 runs 14 residues. The germline gives CDR1 MNHEY, CDR2 SVGEGT. CDR3 protein: CVSKGLQEGYEQYL. CDR3 bases: TGTGTCAGCAAAGGACTACAGGAGGGCTACGAGCAGTACTTA.

The count of this clonotype is one. CDR3 DNA sequence: TGTGCCAGCTCAACGGGTTCGGCCTTTGACAATGAGCAGTTCTTC. This sequence encodes CASSTGSAFDNEQFF. The chain links TRBV18 to TRBJ2-1, with D uncertain. CDR3 length: 15 residues. V was cut by 5 bases and J by 5 bases, with 16 bases left in between. CDR1 is KGHSH and CDR2 is LQKENI in the germline V gene.

The gene calls are TRBV6-5 and TRBJ2-1; 9 nucleotides match TRBD2. Looked up from germline, CDR1 is MNHEY and CDR2 is SVGAGI. V trimming: 8 bases; J trimming: 5 bases; junction bases outside the gene matches: 10. The CDR3 is 15 amino acids. The CDR3 nucleotides read TGTGCCAGCGGCCCGGTAGCGGGAGTTCACAATGAGCAGTTCTTC. It codes for CASGPVAGVHNEQFF.

A word on this clonotype: One end of the junction does not line up with germline, which may come from a read error. The chain is built from TRBV5-4 and TRBJ2-7, with TRBD1 identical over 7 bases. TRBJ2-1 matches the DNA end more closely, so the J call is doubtful. Germline CDR1 SGHNT, CDR2 YYREEE (reference sequence). The CDR3 loop spans 14 amino acids. CDR3 DNA sequence: TGTGCCAGCATCTTGGGGACAGACACCTACGAGCAGTTCTTC. Translation: CASILGTDTYEQFF.

Comment on this clonotype: Since no conserved phenylalanine or tryptophan closes the CDR3, a read error is the likely cause. CDR3 DNA sequence: TGTGCCAGCAGCTACTCCGAGGTGGGCTCCTACGAGCAGTACATC. Translating gives CASSYSEVGSYEQYI. V usage is TRBV6-5 and J usage is TRBJ2-7, with unresolved D. CDR1 and CDR2 (germline): MNHEY, SVGAGI. The CDR3 consists of 15 residues.

Notes on this clonotype: In this CDR3 the conserved last residue, phenylalanine or tryptophan, is missing, so a read error is likely. The rearrangement links TRBV29-1 to TRBJ1-1; D remains unclear. The CDR3 length is 15 residues. Per the germline V gene, CDR1 is SQVTM and CDR2 is ANQGSEA. The CDR3 reads CSVEAGWEMKTEAFL. The CDR3 nucleotides are TGCAGCGTTGAAGCGGGGTGGGAAATGAAAACTGAAGCTTTCCTT.

The chain combines TRBV5-4 with TRBJ1-1, with D possibly matching TRBD1 (5 bases). The germline CDR1 and CDR2 sequences are SGHNT and YYREEE (reference sequence). The CDR3 consists of 13 residues. Trimming cost V 6 bases and J 4 bases, with 13 bases left between them. CDR3: CASNSGGGTEAFF. CDR3 DNA sequence: TGTGCCAGCAACTCGGGGGGAGGCACTGAAGCTTTCTTT.

This clonotype was observed once. An end of the junction differs from the germline gene, which may be a read error. The chain combines TRBV7-3 with TRBJ2-3; D is perhaps TRBD1 (5 bases). The CDR3 has 15 residues. Germline values: CDR1 SGHTA, CDR2 FQGTGA. The CDR3 reads CASSLGAFSTNTQYF. The CDR3 DNA reads TGTGCCAGCAGCCTTGGGGCTTTTAGCACAAATACGCAGTATTTT.